The next 10 T cell receptor beta chains were all read from a single sample in a study of CD8 T cells in Susac syndrome. Random hexamers were used to reverse transcribe an amount of roughly 0.5 to 1 ug RNA. From the immunoSEQ multiplex PCR reads, TCRdb called clonotypes with MiXCR, one entry per CDR3 protein. This sample has about 60,000 distinct CDR3 sequences; more than 80% occur once, and the top ten carry roughly 0.19%. Specimen: CD8+ T cells from PBMCs. The receptors derive from a human donor in good health.

J is TRBJ2-1 and V is TRBV2, with a weak D call TRBD1 (6 bases). Germline V gene sequence: CDR1 SNHLY, CDR2 FYNNEI. Trimming stripped 5 bases from V and 1 base from J, with 9 bases between. The CDR3 consists of 14 residues. CDR3 nucleotide sequence: TGTGCCAGCAGTAAGACAGGTTCCTACAATGAGCAGTTCTTC. It is translated as CASSKTGSYNEQFF.

The chain uses TRBV28 and TRBJ2-3; possible D gene TRBD1, 6 bases. CDR3 length: 15 amino acids. Germline values: CDR1 MDHEN, CDR2 SYDVKM. V lost 5 bases, J lost 1 base, and 13 bases lay in between. The CDR3 nucleotides are TGTGCCAGCAGTCTAAGTCCAGGGGGCACAGATACGCAGTATTTT. This sequence encodes CASSLSPGGTDTQYF.

V gene TRBV7-9 combines with J gene TRBJ2-3, with a possible D match to TRBD2 (6 bases). CDR3 length equals 16 residues. V was clipped by 5 bases and J by 2 bases, with 17 bases between them. CDR1 and CDR2 from the germline V gene are SEHNR and FQNEAQ (reference sequence). The CDR3 protein is CASSRPAGLATDTQYF. The CDR3 DNA follows: TGTGCCAGCAGCCGCCCCGCGGGACTCGCCACAGATACGCAGTATTTT.

The chain has TRBV12-3 or TRBV12-4 and TRBJ2-1; TRBD1 agrees at 7 bases. The CDR3 length is 14 residues. V lost 5 bases, J lost 6 bases, and 7 bases stayed unmatched. Here the CDR3 reads CASSPGQAPNEQFF. CDR3 DNA sequence: TGTGCCAGCAGTCCAGGACAGGCCCCCAATGAGCAGTTCTTC.

This clonotype appeared once. The chain uses TRBV7-9 and TRBJ2-7, with 8 nucleotides matching TRBD1. J lost 4 bases, V lost 0 bases, and 8 bases had no gene match. This CDR3 is 16 amino acids long. The germline CDR1 and CDR2 sequences are SEHNR and FQNEAQ (reference sequence). Written as DNA, the CDR3 is TGTGCCAGCAGCTTAGCGACAGGGGAAATTCGTTACGAGCAGTACTTC. This sequence encodes CASSLATGEIRYEQYF.

The chain carries TRBV4-3 and TRBJ2-2; TRBD1 aligns across 8 bases. The CDR3 is made up of 17 amino acids. The ends lost 1 base at V and 7 bases at J; junction bases unmatched: 11. CDR1 is LGHNA and CDR2 is YSLEER in the germline V gene. CDR3 region: CASSQGASTGALGELFF. The CDR3 DNA reads TGCGCCAGCAGCCAAGGCGCCTCGACAGGGGCTCTCGGGGAGCTGTTTTTT.

The chain has TRBV9 and TRBJ2-1; D might be TRBD2 (6 bases). Germline CDR1 SGDLS, CDR2 YYNGEE. The V end was cut by 4 bases, the J end by 2 bases, with 16 bases between. The CDR3 is 16 amino acids. The CDR3 DNA sequence: TGTGCCAGCAGCCCCTCCCGGGACTCAGCCTACAATGAGCAGTTCTTC. This gives the protein CASSPSRDSAYNEQFF.

The rearrangement joins TRBV5-1 to TRBJ2-1; 7 bases are shared with TRBD2. This CDR3 contains 13 residues. From germline, CDR1 is SGHRS and CDR2 YFSETQ. J lost 8 bases, V lost 5 bases, and 7 bases had no gene match. In DNA form, the CDR3 reads TGCGCCAGCAGACCAGGACGGGGGGATGAGCAGTTCTTC. The encoded protein is CASRPGRGDEQFF.

CDR3 residues: CASSLATGELFF. Written as DNA, the CDR3 is TGTGCCAGCAGCTTAGCTACCGGGGAGCTGTTTTTT. The chain uses TRBV7-9 and TRBJ2-2; D not resolved. In germline, CDR1 is SEHNR, CDR2 FQNEAQ (reference sequence). This CDR3 comprises 12 residues. V dropped 0 bases and J dropped 5 bases, with 1 base sitting between them.

V is TRBV10-2 and J is TRBJ2-7; unclear D gene. CDR3 length: 15 amino acids. V was shortened by 2 bases and J by 5 bases, with 16 bases between the two germline ends. Germline CDR1 reads WSHSY; CDR2 reads SAAADI. Here the CDR3 DNA reads TGCGCCAGCAGTGAGCCGGGCCCGACGAGAAACGAGCAGTACTTC. As protein: CASSEPGPTRNEQYF.